The clone carrying this TCR beta chain was counted a few times. MiXCR was run by TCRdb on the PCR reads, yielding one entry per CDR3 protein. The sample has over 3,000 distinct CDR3 sequences; roughly 64% are singletons. The sample originates from a study of CD4 and CD8 cells across lung adenocarcinoma regions. CDR1 is MNHEY and CDR2 is SVGAGI in the germline V gene. V was pared by 4 bases and J by 1 base, with 7 bases between. The CDR3 runs to 14 residues. Samples came from patients with localized non-small cell lung adenocarcinoma. The rearrangement links TRBV6-5 to TRBJ2-2, with D uncertain. Sequenced material: CD8+ T cells from the margin of a lung tumor. The receptor was derived from a female donor with lung adenocarcinoma. The CD4 and CD8 labels of this study may be unreliable. For the CDR3, the DNA is TGTGCCAGCAGTTTACTGATGAACACCGGGGAGCTGTTTTTT. Its protein is CASSLLMNTGELFF.